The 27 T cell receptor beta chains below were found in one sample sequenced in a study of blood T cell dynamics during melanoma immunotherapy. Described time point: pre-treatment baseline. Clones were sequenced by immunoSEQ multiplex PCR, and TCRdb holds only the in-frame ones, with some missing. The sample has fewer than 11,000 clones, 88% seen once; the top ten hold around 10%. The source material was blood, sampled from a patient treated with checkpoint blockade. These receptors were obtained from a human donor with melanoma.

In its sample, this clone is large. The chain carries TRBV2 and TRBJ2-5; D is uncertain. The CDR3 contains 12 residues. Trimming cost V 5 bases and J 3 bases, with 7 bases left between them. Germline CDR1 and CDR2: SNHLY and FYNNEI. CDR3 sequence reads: CASSFVEETQYF. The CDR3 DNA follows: TGTGCCAGCAGTTTTGTCGAAGAGACCCAGTACTTC.

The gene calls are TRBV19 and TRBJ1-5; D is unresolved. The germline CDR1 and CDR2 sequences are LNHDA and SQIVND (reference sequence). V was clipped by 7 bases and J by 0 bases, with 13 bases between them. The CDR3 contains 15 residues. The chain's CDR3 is CASKSPYYSNQPQHF. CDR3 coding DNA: TGTGCCAGTAAGTCCCCTTACTATAGCAATCAGCCCCAGCATTTT.

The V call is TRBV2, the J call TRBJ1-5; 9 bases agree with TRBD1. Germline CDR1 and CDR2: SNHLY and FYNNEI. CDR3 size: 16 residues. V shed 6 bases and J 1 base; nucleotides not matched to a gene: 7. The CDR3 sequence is CASSGEQGASNQPQHF. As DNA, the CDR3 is TGTGCCAGCAGCGGAGAACAGGGGGCGAGCAATCAGCCCCAGCATTTT.

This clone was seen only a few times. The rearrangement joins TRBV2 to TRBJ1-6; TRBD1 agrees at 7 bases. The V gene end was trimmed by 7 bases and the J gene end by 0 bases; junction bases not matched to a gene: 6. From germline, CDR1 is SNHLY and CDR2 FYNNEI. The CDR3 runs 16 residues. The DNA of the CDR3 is TGTGCCAGCATAGGAGGGGGCGACTCCTATAATTCACCCCTCCACTTT. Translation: CASIGGGDSYNSPLHF.

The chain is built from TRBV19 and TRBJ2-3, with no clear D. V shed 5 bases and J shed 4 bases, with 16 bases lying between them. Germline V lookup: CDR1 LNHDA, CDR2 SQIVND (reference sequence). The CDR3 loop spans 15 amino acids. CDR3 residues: CASSVRAGAPDTQYF. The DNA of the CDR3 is TGTGCCAGTAGTGTTCGGGCAGGCGCCCCAGATACGCAGTATTTT.

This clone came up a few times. In nucleotides, the CDR3 is TGTGCCAGCGACAGAGGCAGGGGACTGGCTTACGAGCAGTACTTC. Residues: CASDRGRGLAYEQYF. The chain is built from TRBV28 and TRBJ2-7; D might be TRBD1 or TRBD2, each matching 6 bases. V lost 8 bases and J lost 4, with 21 bases in between. CDR3 length: 15 amino acids. Germline CDR1 MDHEN, CDR2 SYDVKM.

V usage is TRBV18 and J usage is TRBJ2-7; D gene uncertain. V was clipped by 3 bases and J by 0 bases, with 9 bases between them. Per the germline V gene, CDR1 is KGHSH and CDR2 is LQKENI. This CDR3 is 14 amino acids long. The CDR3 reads CASSPTPGSYEQYV. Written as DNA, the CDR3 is TGTGCCAGCTCACCCACACCCGGCTCCTACGAGCAGTACGTC.

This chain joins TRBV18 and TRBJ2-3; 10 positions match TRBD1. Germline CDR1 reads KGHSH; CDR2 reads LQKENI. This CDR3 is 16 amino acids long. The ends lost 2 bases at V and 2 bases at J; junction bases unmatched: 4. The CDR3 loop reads CASSPGTGALTDTQYF. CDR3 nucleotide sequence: TGTGCCAGCTCACCAGGGACAGGGGCCCTCACAGATACGCAGTATTTT.

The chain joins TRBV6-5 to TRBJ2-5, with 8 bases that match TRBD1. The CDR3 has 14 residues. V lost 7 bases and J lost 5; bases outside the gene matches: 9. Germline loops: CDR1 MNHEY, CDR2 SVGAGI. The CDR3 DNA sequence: TGTGCCAGCACCTTAGGACAGGGCGGGGAGACCCAGTACTTC. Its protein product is CASTLGQGGETQYF.

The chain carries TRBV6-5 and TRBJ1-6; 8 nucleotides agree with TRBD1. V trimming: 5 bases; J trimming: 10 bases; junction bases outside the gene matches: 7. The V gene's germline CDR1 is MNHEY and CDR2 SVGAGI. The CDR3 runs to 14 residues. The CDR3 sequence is CASSPGTGPSPLHF. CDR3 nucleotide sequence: TGTGCCAGCAGTCCCGGGACAGGACCCTCACCCCTCCACTTT.

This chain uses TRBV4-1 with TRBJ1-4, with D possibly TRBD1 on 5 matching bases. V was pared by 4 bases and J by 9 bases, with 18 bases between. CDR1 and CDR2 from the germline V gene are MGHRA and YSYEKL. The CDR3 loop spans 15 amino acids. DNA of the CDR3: TGCGCCAGCAGCCCCCTGGGGCGGGGAGCGAAAAAACTGTTTTTT. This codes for CASSPLGRGAKKLFF.

CDR3 amino acids: CASSERQTSGNTIYF. CDR3 sequence (DNA): TGTGCCAGCAGTGAAAGACAGACCTCTGGAAACACCATATATTTT. V usage is TRBV6-1 and J usage is TRBJ1-3, with TRBD1 as a possible D gene (5 bases). Trimming stripped 2 bases from V and 0 bases from J, with 8 bases between. This CDR3 spans 15 amino acids. In germline, CDR1 is MNHNS, CDR2 SASEGT.

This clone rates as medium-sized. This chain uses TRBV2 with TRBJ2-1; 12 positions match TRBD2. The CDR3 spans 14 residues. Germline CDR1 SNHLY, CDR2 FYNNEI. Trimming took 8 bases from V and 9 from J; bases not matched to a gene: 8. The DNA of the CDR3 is TGTGCCAGCCTCCTAGCGGGGGGGCCTGGTGAGCAGTTCTTC. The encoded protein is CASLLAGGPGEQFF.

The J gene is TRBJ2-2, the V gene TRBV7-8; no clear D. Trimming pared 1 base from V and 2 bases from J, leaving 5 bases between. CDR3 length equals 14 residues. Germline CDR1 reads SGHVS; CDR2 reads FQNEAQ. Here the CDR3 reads CASSLDLNTGELFF. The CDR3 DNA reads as TGTGCCAGCAGCTTAGACCTAAACACCGGGGAGCTGTTTTTT.

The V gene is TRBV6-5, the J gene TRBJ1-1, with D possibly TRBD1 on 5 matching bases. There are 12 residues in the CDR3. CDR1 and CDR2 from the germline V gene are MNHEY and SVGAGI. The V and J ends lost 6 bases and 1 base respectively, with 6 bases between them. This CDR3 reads CASRQGNTEAFF. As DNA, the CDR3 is TGTGCCAGCAGGCAGGGGAACACTGAAGCTTTCTTT.

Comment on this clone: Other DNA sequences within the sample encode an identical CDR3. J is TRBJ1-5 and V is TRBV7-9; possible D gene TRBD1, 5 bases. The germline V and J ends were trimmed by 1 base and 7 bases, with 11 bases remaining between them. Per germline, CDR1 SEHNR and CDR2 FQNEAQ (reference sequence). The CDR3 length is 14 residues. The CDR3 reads CASSLGNRDQPQHF. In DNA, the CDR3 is TGTGCCAGCAGCTTAGGTAATCGGGACCAGCCCCAGCATTTT.

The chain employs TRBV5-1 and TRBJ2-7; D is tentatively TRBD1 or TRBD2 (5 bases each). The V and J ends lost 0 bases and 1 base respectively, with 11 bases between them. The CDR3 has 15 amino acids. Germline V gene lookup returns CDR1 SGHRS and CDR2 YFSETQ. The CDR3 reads CASSLGPGPSYEQYF. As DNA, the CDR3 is TGCGCCAGCAGCTTGGGTCCGGGGCCGTCCTACGAGCAGTACTTC. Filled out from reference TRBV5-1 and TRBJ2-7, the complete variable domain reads KAGVTQTPRYLIKTRGQQVTLSCSPISGHRSVSWYQQTPGQGLQFLFEYFSETQRNKGNFPGRFSGRQFSNSRSEMNVSTLELGDSALYLCASSLGPGPSYEQYFGPGTRLTVT.

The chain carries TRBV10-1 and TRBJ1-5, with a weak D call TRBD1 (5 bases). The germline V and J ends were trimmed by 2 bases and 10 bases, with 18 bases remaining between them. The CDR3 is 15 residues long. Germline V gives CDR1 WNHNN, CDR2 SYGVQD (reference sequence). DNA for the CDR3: TGCGCCAGCAGTGAGGATCCAGGGCTTACGAGTCCCCAGCATTTT. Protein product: CASSEDPGLTSPQHF.

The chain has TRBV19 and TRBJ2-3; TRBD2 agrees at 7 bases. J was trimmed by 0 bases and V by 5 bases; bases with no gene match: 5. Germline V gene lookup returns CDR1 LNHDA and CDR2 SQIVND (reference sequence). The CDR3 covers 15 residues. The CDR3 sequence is CASSLGGSSTDTQYF. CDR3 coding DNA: TGTGCCAGTAGTTTGGGCGGGAGTAGCACAGATACGCAGTATTTT.

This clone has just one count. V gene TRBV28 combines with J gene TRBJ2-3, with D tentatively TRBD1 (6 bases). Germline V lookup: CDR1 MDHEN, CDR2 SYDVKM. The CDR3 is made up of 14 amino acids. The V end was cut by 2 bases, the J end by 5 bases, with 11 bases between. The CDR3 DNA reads TGTGCCAGCAGTTTAGGGGCAGGGGTAGATACGCAGTATTTT. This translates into CASSLGAGVDTQYF.

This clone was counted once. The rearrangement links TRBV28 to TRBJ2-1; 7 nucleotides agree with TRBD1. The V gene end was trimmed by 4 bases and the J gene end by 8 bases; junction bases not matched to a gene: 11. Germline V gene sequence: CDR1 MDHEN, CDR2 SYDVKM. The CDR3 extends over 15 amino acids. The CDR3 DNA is TGTGCCAGCAGTTCACCTTCGGGACAGCGGCATGAGCAGTTCTTC. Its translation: CASSSPSGQRHEQFF. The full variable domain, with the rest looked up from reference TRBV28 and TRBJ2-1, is DVKVTQSSRYLVKRTGEKVFLECVQDMDHENMFWYRQDPGLGLRLIYFSYDVKMKEKGDIPEGYSVSREKKERFSLILESASTNQTSMYLCASSSPSGQRHEQFFGPGTRLTVL.

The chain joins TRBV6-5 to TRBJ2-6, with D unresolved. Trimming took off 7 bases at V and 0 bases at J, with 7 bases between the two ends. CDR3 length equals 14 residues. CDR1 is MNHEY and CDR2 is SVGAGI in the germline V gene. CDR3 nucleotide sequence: TGTGCCAGCAAAGACCCCTCTGGGGCCAACGTCCTGACTTTC. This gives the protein CASKDPSGANVLTF.

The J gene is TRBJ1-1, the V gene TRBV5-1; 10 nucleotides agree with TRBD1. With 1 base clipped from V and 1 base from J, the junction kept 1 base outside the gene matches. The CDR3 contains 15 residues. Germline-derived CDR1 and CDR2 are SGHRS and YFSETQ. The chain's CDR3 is CASSLRQGANTEAFF. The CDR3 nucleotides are TGCGCCAGCAGCTTGAGACAGGGGGCGAACACTGAAGCTTTCTTT.

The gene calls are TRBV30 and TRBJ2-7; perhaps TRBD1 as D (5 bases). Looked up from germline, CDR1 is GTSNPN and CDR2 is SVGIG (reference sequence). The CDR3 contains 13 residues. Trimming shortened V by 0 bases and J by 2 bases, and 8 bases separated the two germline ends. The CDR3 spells CAWSVGATYEQYF. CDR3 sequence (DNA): TGTGCCTGGAGTGTTGGGGCCACCTACGAGCAGTACTTC.

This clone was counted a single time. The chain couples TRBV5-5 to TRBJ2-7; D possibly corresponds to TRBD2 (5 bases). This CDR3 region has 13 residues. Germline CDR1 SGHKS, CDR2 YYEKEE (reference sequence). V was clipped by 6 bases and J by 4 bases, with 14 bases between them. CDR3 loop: CASTYREGYEQYV. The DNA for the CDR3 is TGTGCCAGCACCTACCGAGAGGGATACGAGCAGTACGTC.

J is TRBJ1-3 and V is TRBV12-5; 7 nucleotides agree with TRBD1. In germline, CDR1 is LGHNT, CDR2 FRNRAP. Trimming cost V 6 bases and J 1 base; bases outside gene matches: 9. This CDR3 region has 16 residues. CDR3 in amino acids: CASGPRTGLSGNTIYF. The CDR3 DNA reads TGTGCTAGTGGCCCTCGGACAGGCCTTTCTGGAAACACCATATATTTT.

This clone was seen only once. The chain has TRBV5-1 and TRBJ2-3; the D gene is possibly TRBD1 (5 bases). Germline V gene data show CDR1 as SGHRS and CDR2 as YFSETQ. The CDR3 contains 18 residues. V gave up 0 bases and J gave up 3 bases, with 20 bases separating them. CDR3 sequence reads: CASSLALGLGASTDTQYF. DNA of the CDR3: TGCGCCAGCAGCTTGGCCCTAGGGTTAGGGGCGAGTACAGATACGCAGTATTTT.